This T cell receptor (beta chain) was captured by sequencing in a study of cytomegalovirus exposure and HLA in healthy donors. About the research overall: Earlier, fewer than 140 million unique TCR beta sequences were recovered from approximately 200 million T cells by an analysis.

The CDR3 loop spans 13 amino acids. The germline V gene has CDR1 SGHVS and CDR2 FNYEAQ. Deletions cut 5 bases from V and 10 bases from J, with 15 bases between. 13 Jbeta primers and 60 Vbeta primers were used for the PCR. Libraries were prepared by immunoSEQ multiplex PCR; TCRdb keeps only in-frame clonotypes and omits some of them. The table shows roughly 190,000 clones, with about 83% occurring only once. This TCR derives from a man aged 40-49 years in good health and CMV-seropositive. This chain uses TRBV7-6 with TRBJ1-5; D unclear. The specimen sequenced was PBMCs. For the CDR3, the DNA is TGTGCCAGCAGCCCAGGCCCCGCCCTTCCCCAGCATTTT. It encodes CASSPGPALPQHF.